This T cell receptor (beta chain) emerged from a study of T cells in Graves' hyperthyroidism and ophthalmopathy. There were TCR beta CDR3 regions amplified from RNA transcripts. TCR CDR3 underwent first-round RT-PCR with the HTBI primer set. In TCRdb, the multiplex PCR reads were re-called with MiXCR into one record per CDR3 protein. The data contain some 700,000 distinct CDR3 sequences, around 15% of them singletons. This clonotype was recorded at least ten times. Germline loops: CDR1 SGHVS, CDR2 FQNEAQ. The CDR3 is made up of 15 amino acids. V was clipped by 1 base and J by 5 bases; unmatched bases: 4.

This chain connects TRBV7-8 to TRBJ2-5, with 10 bases identical to TRBD2. The sequencing input was blood. The receptor's source is a man aged 50 to 59 with Graves' hyperthyroidism. DNA for the CDR3: TGTGCCAGCAGCTTAGGCGTGACTAGCGGGGAGACCCAGTACTTC. Translating it yields CASSLGVTSGETQYF.